The 12 T cell receptor beta chains presented below share a single source sample, sequenced in a study of tumor and adjacent non-tumor tissue in lung cancer. RNA was extracted from bulk tissue without any cell sorting. A modified ARM-PCR protocol with three rounds of nested PCR amplified TCRbeta. TCRdb itself ran the multiplex PCR reads through MiXCR, one entry per CDR3 protein. This sample has 60,000 to 90,000 distinct CDR3 sequences; more than 60% occur once, and the top ten carry 12%. Sequencing was carried out using lung tumor tissue. The receptors stem from a woman in her forties or fifties with non-small cell lung cancer.

The J gene is TRBJ2-1, the V gene TRBV6-1, with D perhaps TRBD1 or TRBD2 (5 bases each). Germline loops: CDR1 MNHNS, CDR2 SASEGT. Deletions cut 11 bases from V and 6 bases from J, with 26 bases between. The CDR3 loop spans 16 amino acids. The CDR3 nucleotides read TGTGCCTACACCCCAGCCGAGGGGTCGGGTGGCAATGAGCAGTTCTTC. Translation: CAYTPAEGSGGNEQFF.

On this clonotype itself: The DNA is left out, because the CDR3 cannot be placed on it with certainty; the CDR3 is given as TCRdb lists it. This rearrangement joins TRBV28 to TRBJ1-3; the listed D gene, TRBD1, was not tested against the DNA. 15 amino acids form the CDR3, both terminal residues included. Germline V gene data show CDR1 as MDHEN and CDR2 as SYDVKM. CDR3 loop: CASSFGTGSGNTVYF.

As to this clonotype: At one end, the junction sequence differs from germline, possibly due to a read error. The rearrangement links TRBV11-3 to TRBJ2-2, with 7 positions matching TRBD2. This CDR3 is built from 16 residues. Germline V lookup: CDR1 SGHNT, CDR2 YENEEA. The CDR3 protein is CTRSLDGGSNAGELFF. CDR3 sequence (DNA): TGTACCAGGAGCTTAGACGGCGGGAGTAACGCCGGGGAGCTGTTTTTT.

V usage is TRBV12-3 or TRBV12-4 and J usage is TRBJ2-7; D may correspond to TRBD1 or TRBD2 (5 bases each). V was pared by 6 bases and J by 1 base, with 16 bases between. This CDR3 has 15 residues. As DNA, the CDR3 is TGTGCCAGCAGCGTTCGTGCGAGGGGATCCTACGAGCAGTACTTC. It yields the protein CASSVRARGSYEQYF.

As to this clonotype: One junction end disagrees with the germline gene, perhaps due to a read error. This sequence joins TRBV4-1 and TRBJ1-5; no reliable D call. There are 15 residues in the CDR3. Looked up from germline, CDR1 is MGHRA and CDR2 is YSYEKL. The CDR3 sequence: CANSQVPGSNQPQHF. CDR3 nucleotides: TGCGCCAATAGCCAAGTTCCGGGGTCCAATCAGCCCCAACATTTT.

The rearrangement uses TRBV5-5 and TRBJ1-4, with D perhaps TRBD1 (6 bases). Germline V gene lookup returns CDR1 SGHKS and CDR2 YYEKEE (reference sequence). The ends were cut back, 3 bases at V and 13 bases at J, with 22 bases in the middle. The CDR3 has 15 residues. The CDR3 nucleotides read TGTGCCAGCAGCTCGGGGACTGGAGGGGGTTGTGGACTGTTTTTT. Encoded protein: CASSSGTGGGCGLFF.

The gene calls are TRBV10-1 and TRBJ2-1, with 7 bases identical to TRBD2. With V trimmed by 0 bases and J by 13 bases, 9 bases remained unmatched. CDR1 is WNHNN and CDR2 is SYGVQD in the germline V gene (reference sequence). There are 14 residues in the CDR3. The CDR3 coding sequence is TGCGCCAGCAGTGAGTCTGGGGCGGGAGACAAACAGTTCTTC. The encoded protein is CASSESGAGDKQFF.

On this clonotype: One junction end does not reproduce the germline sequence, and a read error may be involved. CDR3 bases: TGCGTCAGCAGCCAAGAAAGGGGACTAGGTAAGTTCTTC. The encoded protein is CVSSQERGLGKFF. The V and J genes are TRBV4-1 and TRBJ2-1, with 8 nucleotides matching TRBD2. The CDR3 loop spans 13 amino acids. Germline V lookup: CDR1 MGHRA, CDR2 YSYEKL.

Notes on this clonotype: A junction end diverges from the germline sequence, so it may reflect a read error. V is TRBV6-6 and J is TRBJ2-3; 7 bases agree with TRBD2. This CDR3 is built from 14 residues. The V gene's germline CDR1 is MNHNY and CDR2 SVGAGI (reference sequence). The CDR3 DNA is TGTGCCAGCATTTCGGGAGGCCACACAGATACACAGTATTTT. Its translation is CASISGGHTDTQYF.

As to this clonotype: This is likely a read error, given that the CDR3 carries no conserved phenylalanine or tryptophan at its end. The chain employs TRBV12-3 or TRBV12-4 and TRBJ2-1, with 7 bases fitting TRBD2. CDR3 length: 14 residues. After removal of 7 bases from V and 13 bases from J, the junction contained 16 bases not matched to a gene. In DNA form, the CDR3 reads TGTGCCAGCAAGGATGGGCCGGGACTAACTGAACAGTTCTTA. Translating gives CASKDGPGLTEQFL.

Turning to this clonotype: This may come from a read error, since a much larger clone is one base off. DNA of the CDR3: TGCTGTGCTAGACCCCGGGACAGGTTTAACTATGGCTACACCTTC. Encoded protein: CCARPRDRFNYGYTF. This sequence joins TRBV20-1 and TRBJ1-2; TRBD1 aligns across 8 bases. The germline V gene encodes CDR1 DFQATT and CDR2 SNEGSKA (reference sequence). This CDR3 comprises 15 residues.

With respect to this clonotype: One end of the junction does not line up with germline, which may come from a read error. J is TRBJ2-7 and V is TRBV11-2; D call uncertain. The CDR3 is 13 residues long. From germline, CDR1 is SGHAT and CDR2 FQNNGV. The CDR3 region has the DNA TGTGCCAGCAACTTAGAATGGACGGCCGAGCAGTACTTC. The encoded protein is CASNLEWTAEQYF.